The rows below give T cell receptor beta chains drawn from one sample of a study of T-cell reconstitution after alpha-beta-depleted transplantation in children. TCRdb re-called the PCR reads with MiXCR, one entry per CDR3 protein. Altogether roughly 400,000 distinct CDR3 sequences are present, around two fifths being singletons, with the ten largest covering approximately 25%. The sample in question was PBMCs, obtained before TCRalphabeta/CD19-depleted stem cell transplant. All receptors come from a girl aged 2 to 10 with aplastic anemia, due to receive a stem cell transplant. Both conserved end residues are part of each CDR3. The D gene is left open where the match is weak. The size field is filled for only some rows; it gives once, few, many or a size class.

cdr3_nt: TGTGCCAGCAGCTCGGGACTAGCGGGACGGTATGAGCAGTTCTTC
cdr3_aa: CASSSGLAGRYEQFF
d_call: TRBD2
clone_size: many
j_call: TRBJ2-1
cdr3_length: 15
v_call: TRBV11-2

cdr3_nt: TGTGCCAGCAGCTTAGATAGCACGGTTAGCAATCAGCCCCAGCATTTT
cdr3_aa: CASSLDSTVSNQPQHF
d_call: NA
clone_size: few
j_call: TRBJ1-5
cdr3_length: 16
v_call: TRBV11-2

cdr3_nt: TGCAGTGCTAGTTACGGCCCTTATGGGTACGAGCAGTACTTC
cdr3_aa: CSASYGPYGYEQYF
d_call: NA
clone_size: few
j_call: TRBJ2-7
cdr3_length: 14
v_call: TRBV20-1

cdr3_nt: TGTGCCAGCAGCTTACTCGGACGGCGGGAGGGCCTCGGGACCCAGTACTTC
cdr3_aa: CASSLLGRREGLGTQYF
d_call: TRBD2
clone_size: many
j_call: TRBJ2-5
cdr3_length: 17
v_call: TRBV5-6

cdr3_nt: TGTGCCAGCAGCTTAGCGAACGGAGAGACCCAGTACTTC
cdr3_aa: CASSLANGETQYF
d_call: NA
clone_size: few
j_call: TRBJ2-5
cdr3_length: 13
v_call: TRBV7-2

cdr3_nt: TGTGCCAGCAGCGCCCTGACAGGGAGAACCGGGGAGCTGTTTTTT
cdr3_aa: CASSALTGRTGELFF
d_call: TRBD1
clone_size: few
j_call: TRBJ2-2
cdr3_length: 15
v_call: TRBV11-2

cdr3_nt: TGTGCCAGCAAACAGGGTAGTTCCGGGGCCAACGTCCTGACTTTC
cdr3_aa: CASKQGSSGANVLTF
d_call: NA
clone_size: few
j_call: TRBJ2-6
cdr3_length: 15
v_call: TRBV6-2/TRBV6-3

cdr3_nt: TGCAGCGTTGCGTTGTCTAGCTCGGAGACCCAGTACTTC
cdr3_aa: CSVALSSSETQYF
d_call: NA
clone_size: NA
j_call: TRBJ2-5
cdr3_length: 13
v_call: TRBV29-1

cdr3_nt: TGTGCCAGCAGCTTACTCCGACTAGCGAACAATGAGCAGTTCTTC
cdr3_aa: CASSLLRLANNEQFF
d_call: TRBD2
clone_size: many
j_call: TRBJ2-1
cdr3_length: 15
v_call: TRBV7-9

cdr3_nt: TGCGCCAGCAGCCAAGGGACTATTAGCTCCTACGAGCAGTACTTC
cdr3_aa: CASSQGTISSYEQYF
d_call: NA
clone_size: few
j_call: TRBJ2-7
cdr3_length: 15
v_call: TRBV4-1

cdr3_nt: TGCGCCAGCAGCTTGGGGGCCACAGATACGCAGTATTTT
cdr3_aa: CASSLGATDTQYF
d_call: NA
clone_size: many
j_call: TRBJ2-3
cdr3_length: 13
v_call: TRBV12-3/TRBV12-4

cdr3_nt: TGTGCCAGCAGCTCCCTATCCCAGGGGTTCTACGAGCAGTACTTC
cdr3_aa: CASSSLSQGFYEQYF
d_call: NA
clone_size: NA
j_call: TRBJ2-7
cdr3_length: 15
v_call: TRBV7-9

cdr3_nt: TGTGCCACCAGCAGAGGTCAGGGGGTACCCGGGGAGCTGTTTTTT
cdr3_aa: CATSRGQGVPGELFF
d_call: TRBD1
clone_size: many
j_call: TRBJ2-2
cdr3_length: 15
v_call: TRBV15

cdr3_nt: TGCAGTGCTAAAGTCCGGGGACCGGGACTCCCAGATACGCAGTATTTT
cdr3_aa: CSAKVRGPGLPDTQYF
d_call: NA
clone_size: NA
j_call: TRBJ2-3
cdr3_length: 16
v_call: TRBV20-1

cdr3_nt: TGTGCCAGCAACCCGAGAAGCTCGGAGACCCAGTACTTC
cdr3_aa: CASNPRSSETQYF
d_call: NA
clone_size: NA
j_call: TRBJ2-5
cdr3_length: 13
v_call: TRBV5-6

cdr3_nt: TGTGCCAGCAGCTCAAACACTCAAGAGACCCAGTACTTC
cdr3_aa: CASSSNTQETQYF
d_call: NA
clone_size: NA
j_call: TRBJ2-5
cdr3_length: 13
v_call: TRBV7-3